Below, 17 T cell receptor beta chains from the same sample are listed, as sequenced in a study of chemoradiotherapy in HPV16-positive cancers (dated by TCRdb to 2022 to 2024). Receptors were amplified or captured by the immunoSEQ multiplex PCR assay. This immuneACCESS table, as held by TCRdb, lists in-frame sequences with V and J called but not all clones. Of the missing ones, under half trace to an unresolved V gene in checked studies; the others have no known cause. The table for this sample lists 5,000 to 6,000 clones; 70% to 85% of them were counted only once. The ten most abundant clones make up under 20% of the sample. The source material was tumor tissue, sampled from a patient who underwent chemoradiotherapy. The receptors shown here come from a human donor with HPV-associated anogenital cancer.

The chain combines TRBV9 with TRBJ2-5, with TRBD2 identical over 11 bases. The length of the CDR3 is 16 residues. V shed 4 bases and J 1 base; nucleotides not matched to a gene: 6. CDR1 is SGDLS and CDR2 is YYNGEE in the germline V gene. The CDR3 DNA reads TGTGCCAGCAGCCCGGGACTAGCGGAGACCCAAGAGACCCAGTACTTC. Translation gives CASSPGLAETQETQYF.

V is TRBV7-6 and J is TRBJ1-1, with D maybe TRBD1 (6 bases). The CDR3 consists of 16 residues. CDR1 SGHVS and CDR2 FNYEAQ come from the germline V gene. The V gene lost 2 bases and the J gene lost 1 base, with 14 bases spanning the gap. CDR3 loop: CASSLFSGTTNTEAFF. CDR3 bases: TGTGCCAGCAGCTTATTTTCCGGGACAACGAACACTGAAGCTTTCTTT.

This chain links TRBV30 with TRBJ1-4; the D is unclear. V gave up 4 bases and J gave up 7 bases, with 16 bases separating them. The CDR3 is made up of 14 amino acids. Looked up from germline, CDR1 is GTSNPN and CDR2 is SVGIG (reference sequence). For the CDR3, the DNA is TGTGCCTGGAAAAGGAAACCGGAGGCTGAAAAACTGTTTTTT. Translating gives CAWKRKPEAEKLFF.

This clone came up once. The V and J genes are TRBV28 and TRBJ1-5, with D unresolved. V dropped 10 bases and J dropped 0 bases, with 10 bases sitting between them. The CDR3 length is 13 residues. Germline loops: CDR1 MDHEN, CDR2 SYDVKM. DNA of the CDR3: TGTGCCACCCGTCCATATAGCAATCAGCCCCAGCATTTT. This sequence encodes CATRPYSNQPQHF.

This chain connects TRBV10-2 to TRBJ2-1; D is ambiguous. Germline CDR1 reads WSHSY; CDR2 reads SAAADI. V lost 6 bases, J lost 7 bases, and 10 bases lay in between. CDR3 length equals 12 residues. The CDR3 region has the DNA TGCGCCAGCAGGGCAGTATTGAATGAGCAGTTCTTC. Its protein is CASRAVLNEQFF.

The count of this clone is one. DNA of the CDR3: TGTGCCAGCAGTGAAAGGGGTAGCACAGATACGCAGTATTTT. The encoded protein is CASSERGSTDTQYF. The chain has TRBV2 and TRBJ2-3; tentatively, D is TRBD1 (5 bases). There are 14 residues in the CDR3. V lost 2 bases and J 0 bases, leaving 6 bases between the germline ends. In germline, CDR1 is SNHLY, CDR2 FYNNEI.

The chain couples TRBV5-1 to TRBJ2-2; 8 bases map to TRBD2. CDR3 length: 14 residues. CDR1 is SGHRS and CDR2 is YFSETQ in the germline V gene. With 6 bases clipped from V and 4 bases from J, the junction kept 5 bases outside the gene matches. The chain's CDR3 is CASTSGRATGELFF. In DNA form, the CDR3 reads TGCGCCAGCACGAGCGGGAGAGCCACCGGGGAGCTGTTTTTT.

This CDR3 reads CASSTGTGFYNEQFF. As DNA, the CDR3 is TGTGCCAGCAGCACCGGGACAGGGTTCTACAATGAGCAGTTCTTC. The chain combines TRBV11-1 with TRBJ2-1; 9 positions agree with TRBD1. The CDR3 totals 15 residues. J was trimmed by 3 bases and V by 5 bases; bases with no gene match: 5. The germline CDR1 and CDR2 sequences are SGHAT and FQDESV (reference sequence). The full variable domain, with the rest looked up from reference TRBV11-1 and TRBJ2-1, is EAEVAQSPRYKITEKSQAVAFWCDPISGHATLYWYRQILGQGPELLVQFQDESVVDDSQLPKDRFSAERLKGVDSTLKIQPAELGDSAMYLCASSTGTGFYNEQFFGPGTRLTVL.

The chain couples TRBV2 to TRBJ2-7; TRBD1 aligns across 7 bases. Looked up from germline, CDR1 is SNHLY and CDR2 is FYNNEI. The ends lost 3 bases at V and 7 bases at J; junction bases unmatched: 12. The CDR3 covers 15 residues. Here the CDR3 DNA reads TGTGCCAGCAGTGAGACAGGGAAACGAATTGCGGAGCAGTACTTC. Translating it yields CASSETGKRIAEQYF. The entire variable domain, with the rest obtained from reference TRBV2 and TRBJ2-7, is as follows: EPEVTQTPSHQVTQMGQEVILRCVPISNHLYFYWYRQILGQKVEFLVSFYNNEISEKSEIFDDQFSVERPDGSNFTLKIRSTKLEDSAMYFCASSETGKRIAEQYFGPGTRLTVT.

The CDR3 here is CASSQWGQGMKNEQYF. For the CDR3, the DNA is TGTGCCAGCAGTCAATGGGGACAGGGGATGAAAAACGAGCAGTACTTC. The rearrangement uses TRBV28 and TRBJ2-7; 10 positions match TRBD1. CDR3 size: 16 residues. Germline V gene lookup returns CDR1 MDHEN and CDR2 SYDVKM. The V and J ends lost 5 bases and 5 bases, in that order; junction bases with no gene match: 12.

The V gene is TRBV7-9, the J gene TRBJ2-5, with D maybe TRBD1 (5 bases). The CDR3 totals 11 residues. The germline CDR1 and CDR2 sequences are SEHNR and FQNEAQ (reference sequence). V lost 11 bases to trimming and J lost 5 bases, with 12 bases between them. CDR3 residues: CALQGFETQYF. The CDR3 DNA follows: TGTGCCTTGCAGGGATTTGAGACCCAGTACTTC.

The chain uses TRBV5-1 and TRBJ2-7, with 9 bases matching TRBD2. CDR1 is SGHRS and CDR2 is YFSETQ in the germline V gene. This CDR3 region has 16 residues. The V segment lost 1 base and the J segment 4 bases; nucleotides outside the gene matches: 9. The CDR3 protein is CASSLPGASGAYEQYF. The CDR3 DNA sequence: TGCGCCAGCAGCTTGCCGGGTGCTAGCGGGGCGTACGAGCAGTACTTC.

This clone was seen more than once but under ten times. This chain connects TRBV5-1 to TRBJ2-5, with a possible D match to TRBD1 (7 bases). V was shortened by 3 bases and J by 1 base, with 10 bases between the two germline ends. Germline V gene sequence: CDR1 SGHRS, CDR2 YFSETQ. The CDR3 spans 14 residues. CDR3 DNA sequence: TGCGCCAGCAGCTGGGGGGACAGCCAAGAGACCCAGTACTTC. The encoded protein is CASSWGDSQETQYF.

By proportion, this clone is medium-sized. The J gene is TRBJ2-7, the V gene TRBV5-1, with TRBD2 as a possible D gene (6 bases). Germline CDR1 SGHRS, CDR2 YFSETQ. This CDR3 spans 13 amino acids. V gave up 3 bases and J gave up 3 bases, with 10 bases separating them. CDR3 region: CASSSAGSYEQYF. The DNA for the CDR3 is TGCGCCAGCAGCTCAGCCGGGAGCTACGAGCAGTACTTC. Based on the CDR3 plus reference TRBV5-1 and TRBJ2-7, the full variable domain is KAGVTQTPRYLIKTRGQQVTLSCSPISGHRSVSWYQQTPGQGLQFLFEYFSETQRNKGNFPGRFSGRQFSNSRSEMNVSTLELGDSALYLCASSSAGSYEQYFGPGTRLTVT.

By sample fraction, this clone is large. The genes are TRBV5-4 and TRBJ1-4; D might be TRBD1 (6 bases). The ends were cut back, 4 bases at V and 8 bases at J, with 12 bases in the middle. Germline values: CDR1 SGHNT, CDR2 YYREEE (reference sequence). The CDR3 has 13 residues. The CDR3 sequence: CASSNRQEEKLFF. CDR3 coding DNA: TGTGCCAGCAGCAACCGACAGGAAGAAAAACTGTTTTTT.

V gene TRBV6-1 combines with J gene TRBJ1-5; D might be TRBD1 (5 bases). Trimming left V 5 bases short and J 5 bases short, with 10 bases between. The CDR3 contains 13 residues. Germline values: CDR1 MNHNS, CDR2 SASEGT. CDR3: CASSYQGHQPQHF. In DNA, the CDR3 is TGTGCCAGCAGTTATCAGGGTCATCAGCCCCAGCATTTT.

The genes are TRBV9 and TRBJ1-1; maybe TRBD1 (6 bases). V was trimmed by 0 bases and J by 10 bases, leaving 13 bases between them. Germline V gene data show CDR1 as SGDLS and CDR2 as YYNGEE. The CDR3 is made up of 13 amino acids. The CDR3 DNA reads TGTGCCAGCAGCGTAGAGTTGGGGGCTGTAGCTTTCTTT. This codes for CASSVELGAVAFF.